The source of this T cell receptor (beta chain) is a study of CD8 T cells in ankylosing spondylitis. General study points: Disease-associated clones were CD8+ and fairly uncommon in peripheral blood. A subset of motif variants has previously been described in the synovial fluid and blood of reactive arthritis. In ankylosing spondylitis blood, a motif of seven or eight highly homologous TCR beta variants appeared characteristic. Clones linked to disease were reported to show significant enrichment in matched ankylosing spondylitis synovial fluid.

TCRdb independently ran MiXCR on the 5' RACE reads; one entry per CDR3 protein. Here the sample spans under 850,000 distinct CDR3 sequences, under 20% being singletons. Regarding this clonotype: The antigen is undetermined.

V dropped 6 bases and J dropped 3 bases, with 13 bases sitting between them. Germline-derived CDR1 and CDR2 are DFQATT and SNEGSKA (reference sequence). The CDR3 has 13 residues. This sequence originates from a male donor with ankylosing spondylitis. This chain uses TRBV20-1 with TRBJ2-3; maybe TRBD2 (6 bases). The specimen was blood, either unsorted or a sorted T cell fraction (not recorded which). The CDR3 bases are TGCAGTGCACCCCTAGCGAAAACAGATACGCAGTATTTT. This encodes CSAPLAKTDTQYF.